This paragraph covers one T cell receptor beta chain sequence. The target antigen is unknown. Germline CDR1 reads SGHDT; CDR2 reads YYEEEE. After removal of 0 bases from V and 3 bases from J, the junction contained 5 bases not matched to a gene. The CDR3 is 15 amino acids. TCRdb used MiXCR to reprocess the reads, holding one entry per CDR3 protein. The profile shows 200,000 or so distinct CDR3 sequences, about 21% of them singletons. This sample is drawn from a study of T cell repertoires in cytomegalovirus infection. General study findings and limits: What dominated the ex vivo response were HLA-C-restricted CMV-specific TCR beta clonotypes.

What was sequenced was PBMCs. The sequence was collected from a human donor in good health (CMV status not recorded). Some clones in this sample may be carry-over from other donors' samples. This chain links TRBV5-6 with TRBJ2-5; TRBD2 agrees at 7 bases. DNA of the CDR3: TGTGCCAGCAGCTTGGCCGGGGGGAATAAAGAGACCCAGTACTTC. Translation: CASSLAGGNKETQYF.